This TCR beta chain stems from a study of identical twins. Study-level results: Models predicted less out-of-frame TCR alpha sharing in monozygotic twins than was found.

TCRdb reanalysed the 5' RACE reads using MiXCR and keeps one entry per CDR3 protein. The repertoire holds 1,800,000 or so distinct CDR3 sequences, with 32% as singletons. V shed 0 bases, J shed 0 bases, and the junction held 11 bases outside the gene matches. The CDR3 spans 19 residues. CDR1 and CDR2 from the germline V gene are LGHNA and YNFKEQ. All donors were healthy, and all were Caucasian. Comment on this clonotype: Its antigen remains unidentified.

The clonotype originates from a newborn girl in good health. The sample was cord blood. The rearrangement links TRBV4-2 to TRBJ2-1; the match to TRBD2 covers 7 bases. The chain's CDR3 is CASSQESGTTMSSYNEQFF. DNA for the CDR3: TGTGCCAGCAGCCAAGAATCCGGGACTACGATGAGCTCCTACAATGAGCAGTTCTTC.